Following are 14 T cell receptor beta chains from one sample sequenced in a study of T cell repertoires in cytomegalovirus infection. No antigen has been identified for these receptors. Using its own MiXCR run on the reads, TCRdb lists one record per CDR3 protein. This table holds under 95,000 distinct CDR3 sequences, 40% to 50% found once. The source material was CD8+ T cells from cultured PBMCs, sampled from culture after CMV antigen stimulation. The receptors were gathered from a human donor in good health (CMV status not recorded). Some clones in this sample may be carry-over from other donors' samples.

J is TRBJ2-7 and V is TRBV11-1; a possible D gene is TRBD1 (5 bases). The CDR3 is made up of 13 amino acids. Trimming pared 4 bases from V and 2 bases from J, leaving 9 bases between. Germline V CDR1 and CDR2: SGHAT, FQDESV (reference sequence). CDR3 residues: CASSYRGAYEQYF. The CDR3 bases are TGTGCCAGCAGCTATAGGGGTGCCTACGAGCAGTACTTC.

This chain uses TRBV29-1 with TRBJ2-4; D remains ambiguous. V lost 0 bases and J 6 bases, leaving 6 bases between the germline ends. The CDR3 loop spans 12 amino acids. Germline lookup yields CDR1 SQVTM and CDR2 ANQGSEA. CDR3 DNA: TGCAGCGTTGAAGAGGCAGGAAACATTCAGTACTTC. This gives the protein CSVEEAGNIQYF. The full variable domain, in which reference TRBV29-1 and TRBJ2-4 provide the parts outside the CDR3, is SAVISQKPSRDICQRGTSLTIQCQVDSQVTMMFWYRQQPGQSLTLIATANQGSEATYESGFVIDKFPISRPNLTFSTLTVSNMSPEDSSIYLCSVEEAGNIQYFGAGTRLSVL.

The V and J genes are TRBV5-6 and TRBJ2-7, with D possibly being TRBD1 or TRBD2 (5 bases each). CDR3 size: 14 residues. V was pared by 4 bases and J by 1 base, with 12 bases between. Per the germline V gene, CDR1 is SGHDT and CDR2 is YYEEEE. This CDR3 is CASSPGPPSYEQYF. The DNA for the CDR3 is TGTGCCAGCAGCCCGGGACCCCCGTCCTACGAGCAGTACTTC.

This clonotype turned up a few times. The chain couples TRBV11-2 to TRBJ2-5, with a weak D call TRBD2 (5 bases). Germline CDR1 SGHAT, CDR2 FQNNGV. The CDR3 runs to 14 residues. The ends were cut back, 0 bases at V and 4 bases at J, with 9 bases in the middle. The CDR3 here is CASSLDPRVETQYF. The CDR3 bases are TGTGCCAGCAGCTTAGATCCGAGGGTAGAGACCCAGTACTTC.

This clonotype has just one count. The CDR3 end shows no conserved phenylalanine or tryptophan, and so a read error is likely. The DNA is left out, because the CDR3 cannot be placed on it with certainty; the CDR3 is given as TCRdb lists it. V and J are TRBV7-6 and TRBJ2-2; the table's D call, TRBD1, has no DNA check behind it. Per germline, CDR1 SGHVS and CDR2 FNYEAQ. The CDR3 sequence runs 17 residues, both termini included. CDR3: CASSLAGGTGRTGELFL.

This clonotype was seen more than once but under ten times. The chain joins TRBV7-6 to TRBJ1-1; 9 bases align to TRBD1. This CDR3 is built from 14 residues. V lost 5 bases, J lost 4 bases, and 5 bases stayed unmatched. From germline, CDR1 is SGHVS and CDR2 FNYEAQ. CDR3 amino acids: CASSPGTGSTEAFF. Written as DNA, the CDR3 is TGTGCCAGCAGCCCCGGGACAGGGTCCACTGAAGCTTTCTTT.

The chain is built from TRBV12-5 and TRBJ2-7, with D perhaps matching TRBD2 (5 bases). Per the germline V gene, CDR1 is LGHNT and CDR2 is FRNRAP. Trimming cost V 0 bases and J 2 bases, with 17 bases left between them. The CDR3 loop spans 17 amino acids. The CDR3 bases are TGTGCTAGTGGTTTGGTAGGCGGGCCAGCTTCTCCCTACGAGCAGTACTTC. Protein product: CASGLVGGPASPYEQYF.

The genes are TRBV11-2 and TRBJ1-1; 7 bases align to TRBD1. V lost 4 bases to trimming and J lost 6 bases; unmatched junction nucleotides: 11. The CDR3 consists of 15 residues. Germline CDR1 SGHAT, CDR2 FQNNGV. The CDR3 loop is CASSYLQGRGAEAFF. In DNA form, the CDR3 reads TGTGCCAGCAGCTACCTACAGGGGAGAGGAGCTGAAGCTTTCTTT. Supplemented by reference TRBV11-2 and TRBJ1-1, the full variable domain reads EAGVAQSPRYKIIEKRQSVAFWCNPISGHATLYWYQQILGQGPKLLIQFQNNGVVDDSQLPKDRFSAERLKGVDSTLKIQPAKLEDSAVYLCASSYLQGRGAEAFFGQGTRLTVV.

V gene TRBV18 combines with J gene TRBJ2-1; 10 bases match TRBD2. The CDR3 has 16 amino acids. In germline, CDR1 is KGHSH, CDR2 LQKENI. J was trimmed by 5 bases and V by 3 bases; bases with no gene match: 7. The CDR3: CASSPGTSVTHNEQFF. DNA for the CDR3: TGTGCCAGCTCACCTGGGACTAGCGTAACTCACAATGAGCAGTTCTTC.

This clonotype was recorded a few times. V usage is TRBV15 and J usage is TRBJ2-7; 7 positions agree with TRBD2. Germline V gene data show CDR1 as LNHNV and CDR2 as YYDKDF (reference sequence). The V and J ends lost 5 bases and 4 bases, in that order; junction bases with no gene match: 11. CDR3 length equals 15 residues. CDR3 region: CATSRSTSDGYEQYF. The DNA for the CDR3 is TGTGCCACCAGCCGTAGTACTAGCGACGGGTACGAGCAGTACTTC.

The chain links TRBV5-4 to TRBJ2-7, with 8 bases matching TRBD2. The CDR3 spans 15 residues. Germline V CDR1 and CDR2: SGHNT, YYREEE (reference sequence). The trim removed 3 bases at V and 4 bases at J, leaving 9 bases unmatched. The CDR3 protein is CASSSLVSGTYEQYF. CDR3 nucleotide sequence: TGTGCCAGCAGCTCCTTGGTTAGCGGGACTTACGAGCAGTACTTC.

The V gene is TRBV9, the J gene TRBJ2-1, with D tentatively TRBD1 or TRBD2 (6 bases each). CDR1 and CDR2 from the germline V gene are SGDLS and YYNGEE. The CDR3 runs to 16 residues. The V and J ends lost 2 bases and 0 bases respectively, with 12 bases between them. CDR3 protein: CASSVSRGGSYNEQFF. As DNA, the CDR3 is TGTGCCAGCAGCGTCAGCAGGGGAGGCTCCTACAATGAGCAGTTCTTC.

The rearrangement links TRBV27 to TRBJ2-2, with a tentative D call TRBD1 (6 bases). The length of the CDR3 is 15 residues. Trimming left V 3 bases short and J 3 bases short, with 11 bases between. Germline CDR1 and CDR2: MNHEY and SMNVEV (reference sequence). The CDR3 sequence is CASSLNRDYTGELFF. The DNA of the CDR3 is TGTGCCAGCAGTTTGAACAGGGATTACACCGGGGAGCTGTTTTTT.

The chain couples TRBV10-3 to TRBJ1-2; D ambiguous. This CDR3 spans 12 amino acids. Germline values: CDR1 ENHRY, CDR2 SYGVKD. V was pared by 6 bases and J by 3 bases, with 8 bases between. CDR3 residues: CAIRVSDYGYTF. CDR3 bases: TGTGCCATCAGGGTTTCGGACTATGGCTACACCTTC.